Listed below are T cell receptor beta chains from one sample, sequenced in a study of blood T cell repertoires in COVID-19. The table came from immunoSEQ multiplex PCR; TCRdb's copy has only in-frame clones and leaves some out. The sample contains 70,000 to 80,000 clones, roughly 86% of which appear only once. Material for sequencing was peripheral blood. These receptors came from an older woman with acute or convalescent COVID-19. Each CDR3 is given with its conserved first and last residue. The D gene is left open where the match is weak. Clone size is shown for a subset of rows, as once, few, many or a class of expanded clone.

d_gene	abundance	v_gene	j_gene	len	CDR3nt	CDR3aa
TRBD1	-	TRBV10-3	TRBJ1-2	14	TGTGCCATCAGTGAGTCAAGGCCAGGGGGTGGCTACACCTTC	CAISESRPGGGYTF
TRBD1	-	TRBV10-3	TRBJ2-2	15	TGTGCCATCAGTTACAGGGGGAGTAACACCGGGGAGCTGTTTTTT	CAISYRGSNTGELFF
-	-	TRBV7-9	TRBJ1-1	14	TGTGCCAGCAGCCATCCAGGGTTAGGCTCTGAAGCTTTCTTT	CASSHPGLGSEAFF
-	-	TRBV7-9	TRBJ1-6	13	TGTGCCAGCAGCTTACGGGATAATTCACCCCTCCACTTT	CASSLRDNSPLHF
-	-	TRBV11-2	TRBJ2-3	13	TGTGCCATCCCCGGGTCCTCCACAGATACGCAGTATTTT	CAIPGSSTDTQYF
-	-	TRBV15	TRBJ2-5	15	TGTGCCACCAGCAGGGGTAGCGGAGAGCAAGAGACCCAGTACTTC	CATSRGSGEQETQYF
TRBD1	-	TRBV18	TRBJ1-2	13	TGTGCCAGCTCTCGCGGACAGGGCGATGGCTACACCTTC	CASSRGQGDGYTF
TRBD2	-	TRBV5-1	TRBJ2-7	18	TGCGCCAGCAGCTTGTTTCGGCCTAGCGGGGGGCAGCCCTACGAGCAGTACTTC	CASSLFRPSGGQPYEQYF
-	once	TRBV11-2	TRBJ2-7	16	TGTGCCAGCAGCTTATCCCCCGGAGGGGGCGTCTACGAGCAGTACTTC	CASSLSPGGGVYEQYF
TRBD1	-	TRBV29-1	TRBJ1-2	12	TGCAGCGTTGAAGCAGGGGGCTATGGCTACACCTTC	CSVEAGGYGYTF